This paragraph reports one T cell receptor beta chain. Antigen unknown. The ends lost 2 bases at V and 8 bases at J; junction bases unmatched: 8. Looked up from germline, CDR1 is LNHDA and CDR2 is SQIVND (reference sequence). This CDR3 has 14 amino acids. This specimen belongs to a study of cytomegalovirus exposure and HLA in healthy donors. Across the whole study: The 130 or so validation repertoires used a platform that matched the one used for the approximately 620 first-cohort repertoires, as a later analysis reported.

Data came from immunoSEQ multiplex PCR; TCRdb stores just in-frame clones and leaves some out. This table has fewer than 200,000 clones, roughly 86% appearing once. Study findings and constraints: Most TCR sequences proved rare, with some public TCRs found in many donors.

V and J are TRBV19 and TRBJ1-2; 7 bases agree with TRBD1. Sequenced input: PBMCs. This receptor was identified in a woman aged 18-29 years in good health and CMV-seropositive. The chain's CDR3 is CASSIQGRGGGYTF. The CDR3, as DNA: TGTGCCAGTAGTATACAGGGCCGAGGGGGCGGCTACACCTTC.